A single T cell receptor (beta chain) is shown here with its context. The target antigen is unknown. The data are from a study of cytomegalovirus exposure and HLA in healthy donors. Amplification used 60 Vbeta primers and 13 Jbeta primers. Data came from immunoSEQ multiplex PCR; TCRdb stores just in-frame clones and leaves some out. The sample includes a few hundred thousand clones, 77% of them seen just once. Germline V gene sequence: CDR1 MDHEN, CDR2 SYDVKM. The CDR3 contains 13 residues. Study-level findings and limits: Trimming of TCR beta V- and J-genes showed a link, identified in a later analysis, to a missense DCLRE1C variant. Accounts indicate the classifier identified cytomegalovirus status with strong specificity and sensitivity.

This chain uses TRBV28 with TRBJ2-5; 10 bases agree with TRBD1. The J call may be incorrect, as the DNA end agrees better with TRBJ2-7. The sequence was collected from a woman in her fifties or sixties in good health and CMV-seropositive. Sequencing input: PBMCs. The CDR3 region is CASWDRGYYEQYF. In DNA form, the CDR3 reads TGTGCCAGCTGGGACAGGGGCTACTACGAGCAGTACTTC.